Shown below are 14 T cell receptor beta chains from a single sample sequenced in a study of CD8 T cells in ankylosing spondylitis. In TCRdb, the 5' RACE reads were re-called with MiXCR into one record per CDR3 protein. The data contain 200,000 or so distinct CDR3 sequences, 18% of them seen just once; the ten biggest clones take up approximately 4.3%. The sample was blood, either unsorted or a sorted T cell fraction (not recorded which). Receptors originate from a male donor aged 5 to 29 with ankylosing spondylitis or in good health (not recorded which).

On this clonotype: One base away lies a much larger clone, so this may be a sequencing read error. The chain employs TRBV5-4 and TRBJ1-2; weak D call: TRBD1 (6 bases). CDR1 and CDR2 (germline): SGHNT, YYREEE (reference sequence). CDR3 length: 14 residues. The CDR3 is CASSLVTGVYRYTF. The DNA for the CDR3 is TGTGCCAGCAGCTTGGTGACAGGCGTCTATCGCTACACCTTC.

This clonotype was seen more than once but under ten times. The CDR3 DNA follows: TGTGCCAGTGGGGTACGGTCAGGGCAGAACTATGGCTACACCTTC. This encodes CASGVRSGQNYGYTF. The rearrangement joins TRBV19 to TRBJ1-2; possible D gene TRBD1, 5 bases. Germline lookup yields CDR1 LNHDA and CDR2 SQIVND (reference sequence). V was trimmed by 8 bases and J by 2 bases, leaving 18 bases between them. The length of the CDR3 is 15 residues.

This clonotype showed up many times. The V gene is TRBV6-5, the J gene TRBJ1-1; no clear D gene. The length of the CDR3 is 13 residues. Trimming took 2 bases from V and 5 from J, leaving 9 bases between them. CDR1 is MNHEY and CDR2 is SVGAGI in the germline V gene. This CDR3 is CASSYGSSTEAFF. The CDR3 nucleotides read TGTGCCAGCAGTTACGGCAGTTCGACTGAAGCTTTCTTT.

This clonotype was recorded many times. This rearrangement joins TRBV12-3 or TRBV12-4 to TRBJ2-5; perhaps D is TRBD1 or TRBD2 (6 bases each). The CDR3 covers 12 residues. V lost 10 bases, J lost 9 bases, and 18 bases lay in between. The CDR3 DNA sequence: TGTGCCACCAGACAGGAGGAGGGGGCCCAGTACTTC. Amino acids: CATRQEEGAQYF.

Many counts were recorded for this clonotype. This chain links TRBV6-5 with TRBJ2-7; 7 bases match TRBD1. Germline V gene lookup returns CDR1 MNHEY and CDR2 SVGAGI. The CDR3 has 14 residues. With 6 bases clipped from V and 5 bases from J, the junction kept 10 bases outside the gene matches. The DNA of the CDR3 is TGTGCCAGCAGCCCACAGGGGATTGTGAACGAGCAGTACTTC. The encoded protein is CASSPQGIVNEQYF.

This clonotype came up many times. The chain uses TRBV7-9 and TRBJ1-1; no definite D call. V was clipped by 1 base and J by 0 bases, with 9 bases between them. The germline gives CDR1 SEHNR, CDR2 FQNEAQ (reference sequence). The CDR3 length is 15 residues. CDR3 bases: TGTGCCAGCAGCTTAGTAGAGGGAGTGAACACTGAAGCTTTCTTT. Translating gives CASSLVEGVNTEAFF.

This clonotype came up many times. The chain links TRBV29-1 to TRBJ2-1, with D uncertain. Germline lookup yields CDR1 SQVTM and CDR2 ANQGSEA. V was pared by 6 bases and J by 8 bases, with 8 bases between. The CDR3 runs to 10 residues. In DNA form, the CDR3 reads TGCAGCGTGGGTAGTTATGAGCAGTTCTTC. Translation gives CSVGSYEQFF.

This clonotype was detected many times. CDR3 protein: CATSDSKAGGPYNEQFF. The CDR3 region has the DNA TGTGCCACCAGTGATTCCAAAGCGGGAGGACCTTACAATGAGCAGTTCTTC. V and J are TRBV24-1 and TRBJ2-1; 9 bases fit TRBD2. The germline V gene encodes CDR1 KGHDR and CDR2 SFDVKD. The CDR3 totals 17 residues. Germline trimming cut 2 bases from V and 4 bases from J; bases unmatched to any gene: 8.

In its sample, this clonotype was seen many times. The chain links TRBV18 to TRBJ1-2, with D possibly TRBD1 on 5 matching bases. Germline V gives CDR1 KGHSH, CDR2 LQKENI. The CDR3 runs to 15 residues. The ends were cut back, 3 bases at V and 0 bases at J, with 11 bases in the middle. This chain's CDR3 is CASSPLGEPNYGYTF. In DNA, the CDR3 is TGTGCCAGCTCACCTCTGGGGGAGCCTAACTATGGCTACACCTTC.

This clonotype was seen at least ten times. The chain links TRBV11-2 to TRBJ1-1, with unresolved D. Trimming cost V 3 bases and J 11 bases, with 16 bases left between them. Germline-derived CDR1 and CDR2 are SGHAT and FQNNGV. The CDR3 sequence is 13 residues long. The CDR3 DNA sequence: TGTGCCAGCAGCTTTGGAGTTCGCCTAGGGGCTTTCTTT. Translation: CASSFGVRLGAFF.

This clonotype was observed a handful of times. The CDR3 DNA is TGTGCCACCAGCAGCCGGGACGGATTCTACGAGCAGTACTTC. This gives the protein CATSSRDGFYEQYF. This chain links TRBV15 with TRBJ2-7; D possibly uses TRBD1 or TRBD2 (5 bases each). The germline CDR1 and CDR2 sequences are LNHNV and YYDKDF (reference sequence). The V gene lost 3 bases and the J gene lost 3 bases, with 12 bases spanning the gap. The CDR3 spans 14 residues.

This clonotype was recorded many times. The chain uses TRBV5-5 and TRBJ2-1; 10 bases match TRBD2. V shed 4 bases, J shed 8 bases, and the junction held 6 bases outside the gene matches. This CDR3 is built from 14 residues. Per the germline V gene, CDR1 is SGHKS and CDR2 is YYEKEE (reference sequence). CDR3 coding DNA: TGTGCCAGCAGCATAGGGACTAGCGTGGATGAGCAGTTCTTC. Translation: CASSIGTSVDEQFF.

The genes are TRBV27 and TRBJ1-5, with 10 positions matching TRBD1. The germline V gene encodes CDR1 MNHEY and CDR2 SMNVEV (reference sequence). Trimming removed 6 bases from V and 9 bases from J; junction bases left unmatched: 11. The CDR3 is 15 residues long. CDR3 sequence (DNA): TGTGCCAGCAGCCCACAGGGACAGGGGATTCGGCCCCAGCATTTT. It translates to CASSPQGQGIRPQHF.

The chain links TRBV4-1 to TRBJ2-7; weak D call: TRBD2 (6 bases). The CDR3 runs 15 residues. CDR1 is MGHRA and CDR2 is YSYEKL in the germline V gene. V shed 1 base and J shed 3 bases, with 13 bases lying between them. For the CDR3, the DNA is TGCGCCAGCAGCCAAGTCCCAGGCGGGGACTACGAGCAGTACGTC. Its translation is CASSQVPGGDYEQYV.